Reported below is one T cell receptor beta chain. Its specificity is not known. CDR3 length equals 13 residues. Germline-derived CDR1 and CDR2 are LNHDA and SQIVND (reference sequence). V was pared by 5 bases and J by 2 bases, with 10 bases between. The data derive from a study of cytotoxic CD8 clonotypes in ibrutinib-treated CLL. Findings and limits, study-wide: Patients had baseline clonality above age-matched healthy donors, and this clonality moved with circulating CD8+ T-cell counts. Having risen at ibrutinib response, clonality had fallen back toward baseline by progression. The study found public clonotypes uncommon, contracting or stable on treatment.

Some clones are missing from TCRdb's copy, which holds only in-frame ones; the method was immunoSEQ multiplex PCR. The sample lists under 150,000 clones; less than 95% were seen once. The V gene is TRBV19, the J gene TRBJ2-7; maybe TRBD2 (5 bases). The sequenced sample was PBMCs, obtained after 12 months of ibrutinib treatment. The receptor was isolated from a human donor with chronic lymphocytic leukemia. CDR3 residues: CASSRGRTYEQYF. CDR3 bases: TGTGCCAGTAGTCGTGGGAGAACCTACGAGCAGTACTTC.